The clone carrying this T cell receptor (beta chain) was found many times. Its antigen is still unknown. With 1 base removed from V and 1 base from J, the gap between germline ends came to 8 bases. CDR1 and CDR2 (germline): LGHDT, YNNKEL (reference sequence). The CDR3 extends over 15 amino acids. Fresh peripheral blood, roughly 9.8 ml of it, supplied the PBMCs. The sample is drawn from a study of T cells in Graves' hyperthyroidism and ophthalmopathy. Study observations and caveats: Most clonotypes that expanded in the thyroid above 0.001 also showed up in blood.

The TCR beta CDR3 regions underwent amplification using RNA transcripts as the source. In the first-round RT-PCR of the TCR CDR3, the HTBI primer set was used. Each CDR3 protein gets one entry after TCRdb re-called the multiplex PCR reads with MiXCR. There are nearly 600,000 distinct CDR3 sequences in the sample; approximately 15% occur only once, and more than 6% lies in the top ten. The V gene is TRBV3-1, the J gene TRBJ1-5; D uncertain. Source material: blood. The clonotype originates from a woman aged 18-30 years with Graves' ophthalmopathy. CDR3 nucleotide sequence: TGTGCCAGCAGCCAAGGATCCGGGAGCAATCAGCCCCAGCATTTT. This gives the protein CASSQGSGSNQPQHF.